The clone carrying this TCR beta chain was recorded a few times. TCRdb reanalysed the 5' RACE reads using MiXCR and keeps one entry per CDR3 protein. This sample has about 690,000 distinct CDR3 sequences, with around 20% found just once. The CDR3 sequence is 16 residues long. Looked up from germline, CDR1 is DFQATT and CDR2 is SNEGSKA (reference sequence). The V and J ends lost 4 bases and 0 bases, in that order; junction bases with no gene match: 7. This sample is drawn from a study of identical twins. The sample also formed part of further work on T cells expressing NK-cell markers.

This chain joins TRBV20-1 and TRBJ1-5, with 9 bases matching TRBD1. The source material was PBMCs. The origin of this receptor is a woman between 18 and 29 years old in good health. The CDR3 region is CSATLGQGYSNQPQHF. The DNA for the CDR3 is TGCAGTGCTACCTTGGGACAGGGTTATAGCAATCAGCCCCAGCATTTT.